These 9 T cell receptor beta chains came from one sample sequenced in a study of metastatic and nonmetastatic thyroid tumors. Thyroid surgery had not been preceded by any treatment in any patient. TCRdb reprocessed the PCR reads via MiXCR. The sample carries 25,000 to 35,000 clones, roughly 25% recorded once. Sequences were obtained from blood. These receptor sequences come from a female donor with papillary thyroid cancer or a benign thyroid nodule (not recorded which). Some clones in this sample may be carry-over from other donors' samples.

This clone was seen ten or more times. V usage is TRBV7-2 and J usage is TRBJ2-4; D remains unclear. V shed 3 bases and J shed 6 bases, with 9 bases lying between them. The CDR3 totals 13 residues. Per the germline V gene, CDR1 is SGHTA and CDR2 is FQGNSA. CDR3 in DNA: TGTGCCAGCAGCTTTAGCTCGGGAAACATTCAGTACTTC. Its translation: CASSFSSGNIQYF. Using reference TRBV7-2 and TRBJ2-4 for the parts outside the CDR3, the full variable domain is GAGVSQSPSNKVTEKGKDVELRCDPISGHTALYWYRQSLGQGLEFLIYFQGNSAPDKSGLPSDRFSAERTGGSVSTLTIQRTQQEDSAVYLCASSFSSGNIQYFGAGTRLSVL.

This clone was counted at least ten times. The rearrangement joins TRBV12-3 or TRBV12-4 to TRBJ1-5; TRBD1 matches at 10 bases. The CDR3 runs 16 residues. Trimming removed 5 bases from V and 4 bases from J; junction bases left unmatched: 8. CDR3 sequence reads: CASSPRTGGLNQPQHF. DNA of the CDR3: TGTGCCAGCAGTCCTCGGACAGGGGGATTGAATCAGCCCCAGCATTTT.

CDR3 residues: CSARYGRDNSPLHF. CDR3 nucleotides: TGCAGTGCTAGATATGGCAGGGATAATTCACCCCTCCACTTT. J is TRBJ1-6 and V is TRBV20-1; D may be TRBD1 (5 bases). The CDR3 has 14 amino acids. V shed 2 bases and J shed 5 bases, with 10 bases lying between them. Germline V gives CDR1 DFQATT, CDR2 SNEGSKA (reference sequence).

This clone came up many times. The gene calls are TRBV20-1 and TRBJ2-7; no definite D call. V lost 6 bases and J lost 0, with 12 bases in between. Germline CDR1 DFQATT, CDR2 SNEGSKA (reference sequence). CDR3 size: 13 residues. CDR3 bases: TGCAGTGCCCTTCTAGGCAACTCCTACGAGCAGTACTTC. Translated: CSALLGNSYEQYF.

This clone was counted at least ten times. The chain uses TRBV11-2 and TRBJ1-6; D is unresolved. The CDR3 runs 13 residues. Germline V lookup: CDR1 SGHAT, CDR2 FQNNGV. Trimming removed 0 bases at V and 10 bases at J, with 7 bases between. For the CDR3, the DNA is TGTGCCAGCAGCTTAGATCGGATGTCACCCCTCCACTTT. This translates into CASSLDRMSPLHF. Based on the CDR3 plus reference TRBV11-2 and TRBJ1-6, the full variable domain is EAGVAQSPRYKIIEKRQSVAFWCNPISGHATLYWYQQILGQGPKLLIQFQNNGVVDDSQLPKDRFSAERLKGVDSTLKIQPAKLEDSAVYLCASSLDRMSPLHFGNGTRLTVT.

On this clone: No conserved phenylalanine or tryptophan is present at the end of the CDR3, so a read error is the likely explanation. No DNA is shown, since the ends of the CDR3 on it are uncertain; the CDR3 is the one TCRdb lists. The chain links TRBV28 to TRBJ2-1; the table's D gene call, TRBD2, was not cross checked with the DNA. Termini included, the CDR3 measures 15 amino acids. Per germline, CDR1 MDHEN and CDR2 SYDVKM. The CDR3 is CASSSPTSGYNEHFL.

This clone was detected only a few times. A much larger clone differs by one base, so this may be a read error. This chain joins TRBV29-1 and TRBJ2-7, with 8 bases that match TRBD1. Trimming cost V 8 bases and J 2 bases; bases outside gene matches: 8. The germline V gene encodes CDR1 SQVTM and CDR2 ANQGSEA. The CDR3 contains 13 residues. In DNA form, the CDR3 reads TGCAGCTGCCGGGACAGGCACACCTACGAGCAGTACTTC. It yields the protein CSCRDRHTYEQYF.

This clone was counted at least ten times. V usage is TRBV5-6 and J usage is TRBJ2-7; TRBD2 agrees at 8 bases. CDR3 length equals 15 residues. CDR1 is SGHDT and CDR2 is YYEEEE in the germline V gene. V shed 4 bases, J shed 5 bases, and the junction held 11 bases outside the gene matches. The CDR3: CASSGPGGRPHEQYF. The CDR3 DNA reads as TGTGCCAGCAGCGGACCGGGGGGGCGCCCCCACGAGCAGTACTTC.

Concerning this clone itself: The germline gene is not matched at one end of the junction; a read error may be the cause. This rearrangement joins TRBV5-8 to TRBJ2-3; 7 nucleotides line up with TRBD1. The CDR3 runs 15 residues. Germline assignment: CDR1 SGHTS and CDR2 YDEGEE. CDR3 in DNA: TGTGCCAGCAGCCGCACAGGGGTTAATACAGATGCGCAGTATTTT. This codes for CASSRTGVNTDAQYF.